This entry describes one T cell receptor (beta chain). Its target is unknown. The PCR employed 60 Vbeta primers together with 13 Jbeta primers. Produced via immunoSEQ multiplex PCR; TCRdb's table is partial and in-frame only. The sample has approximately 140,000 clones; 79% are singletons. The CDR3 runs to 15 residues. Per germline, CDR1 LNHNV and CDR2 YYDKDF (reference sequence). V lost 0 bases and J lost 4, with 10 bases in between. The sample originates from a study of cytomegalovirus exposure and HLA in healthy donors. Whole-study context: Genotyping of about 400 donors showed that roughly 80% belonged to the Caucasian-associated ancestry cluster. General study points: Follow-up analysis later connected one missense variant in DCLRE1C with trimming of TCR beta V- and J-genes. Earlier results showed most TCR beta V segments being productive about 87% or about 30% of the time.

This sequence was found in a female donor in good health and CMV-seronegative. The rearrangement links TRBV15 to TRBJ2-1; D is possibly TRBD2 (6 bases). Sequencing was carried out using PBMCs. For the CDR3, the DNA is TGTGCCACCAGCAGAGAAGGCGGGATATACAATGAGCAGTTCTTC. Translating it yields CATSREGGIYNEQFF.